These 19 T cell receptor beta chains were all obtained from the same sample, sequenced in a study of early T cells in non-severe SARS-CoV-2 infection. TCRdb processed the 5' RACE reads anew with MiXCR; each CDR3 protein has one entry. Altogether about 80,000 distinct CDR3 sequences are present, around 10% being singletons, with the ten largest covering around 16%. The sample consisted of whole blood, taken at baseline. Every receptor here comes from an adult who was a healthcare worker with PCR-confirmed SARS-CoV-2 infection or an uninfected control (not recorded which). The donor label of this sample is uncertain.

The V call is TRBV13, the J call TRBJ2-1; D is perhaps TRBD2 (7 bases). The CDR3 runs 13 residues. Trimming took off 6 bases at V and 10 bases at J, with 16 bases between the two ends. Germline V gives CDR1 PRHDT, CDR2 FYEKMQ (reference sequence). CDR3 in amino acids: CASRMRGPGEQFF. The CDR3 region has the DNA TGTGCCAGCAGGATGCGGGGGCCCGGCGAGCAGTTCTTC. Using reference TRBV13 and TRBJ2-1 for the parts outside the CDR3, the full variable domain is AAGVIQSPRHLIKEKRETATLKCYPIPRHDTVYWYQQGPGQDPQFLISFYEKMQSDKGSIPDRFSAQQFSDYHSELNMSSLELGDSALYFCASRMRGPGEQFFGPGTRLTVL.

This chain connects TRBV18 to TRBJ2-1; 12 positions match TRBD2. The germline V gene has CDR1 KGHSH and CDR2 LQKENI. With V trimmed by 4 bases and J by 4 bases, 8 bases remained unmatched. CDR3 size: 17 residues. CDR3 nucleotide sequence: TGTGCCAGCTCACTCACGACTAGCGGGAGAAGGTACAATGAGCAGTTCTTC. Its protein is CASSLTTSGRRYNEQFF.

The V call is TRBV27, the J call TRBJ2-2; tentative D call: TRBD2 (6 bases). The CDR3 loop spans 13 amino acids. V dropped 7 bases and J dropped 7 bases, with 13 bases sitting between them. Germline lookup yields CDR1 MNHEY and CDR2 SMNVEV (reference sequence). The CDR3 sequence is CASTLRGGGELFF. The CDR3 DNA sequence: TGTGCCAGCACTCTGAGGGGAGGCGGGGAGCTGTTTTTT.

The V and J genes are TRBV3-2 and TRBJ2-1; TRBD1, the D gene given by the table, was not confirmed from the DNA. TRBV3-2 is a recognized pseudogene. CDR3 size: 16 residues. The CDR3 coding sequence is TGTGCCAGCAGCCATAAAACCGGGACGGAAGACAATGAGCAGTTCTTC. Translating it yields CASSHKTGTEDNEQFF.

The chain has TRBV6-2 or TRBV6-3 and TRBJ2-7; weak D call: TRBD2 (6 bases). Trimming took off 6 bases at V and 3 bases at J, with 18 bases between the two ends. Germline CDR1 reads MNHEY; CDR2 reads SVGEGT. The CDR3 is 15 residues long. CDR3 loop: CASSDPAAGHYEQYF. The CDR3 DNA follows: TGTGCCAGCAGCGACCCAGCAGCGGGCCACTACGAGCAGTACTTC.

This clonotype was seen only a few times. The rearrangement joins TRBV20-1 to TRBJ2-7, with 8 bases aligning to TRBD2. J was trimmed by 0 bases and V by 3 bases; bases with no gene match: 7. Per germline, CDR1 DFQATT and CDR2 SNEGSKA (reference sequence). The CDR3 consists of 15 residues. DNA of the CDR3: TGCAGTGCTAGCCGGCTAGCGGGCCCCTCCTACGAGCAGTACTTC. Amino acids: CSASRLAGPSYEQYF.

The chain couples TRBV19 to TRBJ2-1; a possible D gene is TRBD1 (5 bases). V lost 4 bases to trimming and J lost 10 bases, with 11 bases between them. Germline values: CDR1 LNHDA, CDR2 SQIVND (reference sequence). This CDR3 has 12 amino acids. CDR3 coding DNA: TGTGCCAGTAGTACCCCAGGGAAAGAGCAGTTCTTC. Amino acids: CASSTPGKEQFF.

This rearrangement joins TRBV11-3 to TRBJ1-2, with TRBD1 matching over 7 bases. Germline loops: CDR1 SGHNT, CDR2 YENEEA. The CDR3 extends over 13 amino acids. Losses at the gene ends were 2 bases for V and 7 bases for J; bases not matched to a gene: 4. Here the CDR3 reads CASSLIQGSGYTF. The CDR3 DNA follows: TGTGCCAGCAGCTTAATACAGGGGTCTGGCTACACCTTC.

The chain is built from TRBV9 and TRBJ2-5, with TRBD2 matching over 8 bases. Germline CDR1 and CDR2: SGDLS and YYNGEE. J lost 4 bases, V lost 1 base, and 6 bases had no gene match. The CDR3 covers 15 residues. In nucleotides, the CDR3 is TGTGCCAGCAGCGTATGGTCGGGGGGGCCAGAGACCCAGTACTTC. Amino acids: CASSVWSGGPETQYF.

The chain carries TRBV12-3 or TRBV12-4 and TRBJ1-5; D might be TRBD1 (5 bases). V was trimmed by 3 bases and J by 5 bases, leaving 14 bases between them. This CDR3 contains 15 residues. The CDR3, as DNA: TGTGCCAGCAGTTTCGGGGGAAGGTGGGATCAGCCCCAGCATTTT. This codes for CASSFGGRWDQPQHF.

This clonotype was counted ten times or more. J is TRBJ2-7 and V is TRBV28; 10 nucleotides agree with TRBD1. V lost 10 bases, J lost 3 bases, and 12 bases stayed unmatched. The CDR3 is made up of 15 amino acids. CDR1 is MDHEN, CDR2 SYDVKM, per germline. The CDR3 sequence: CATHEEGTGDYEQYF. In nucleotides, the CDR3 is TGTGCCACCCACGAAGAGGGGACAGGGGACTACGAGCAGTACTTC.

This clonotype was seen repeatedly, ten times or more. CDR3 amino acids: CASRATDRSNSPLHF. CDR3 sequence (DNA): TGTGCCAGCAGGGCAACGGACAGGTCTAATTCACCCCTCCACTTT. This chain uses TRBV2 with TRBJ1-6; 7 positions agree with TRBD1. Germline CDR1 and CDR2: SNHLY and FYNNEI. The CDR3 runs 15 residues. With V trimmed by 6 bases and J by 6 bases, 8 bases remained unmatched.

The chain joins TRBV6-6 to TRBJ2-1; D uncertain. This CDR3 is built from 10 residues. The germline V gene encodes CDR1 MNHNY and CDR2 SVGAGI (reference sequence). Trimming shortened V by 2 bases and J by 7 bases, and 0 bases separated the two germline ends. The CDR3: CASSYNEQFF. Here the CDR3 DNA reads TGTGCCAGCAGTTACAATGAGCAGTTCTTC.

This clonotype was seen only a few times. The gene calls are TRBV3-1 and TRBJ1-1, with 7 bases matching TRBD1. CDR3 length: 17 amino acids. V dropped 3 bases and J dropped 1; count of bases not matched to a gene: 11. The germline CDR1 and CDR2 sequences are LGHDT and YNNKEL (reference sequence). In DNA, the CDR3 is TGTGCCAGCAGCCACCCCCGAGGGGGCAGGGAGAACACTGAAGCTTTCTTT. It specifies CASSHPRGGRENTEAFF.

This clonotype has at least ten counts. The J gene is TRBJ1-2, the V gene TRBV19; D unclear. Trimming left V 5 bases short and J 4 bases short, with 14 bases between. The CDR3 sequence is 14 residues long. Germline lookup yields CDR1 LNHDA and CDR2 SQIVND (reference sequence). CDR3: CASSYAGFGYGYTF. The DNA of the CDR3 is TGTGCCAGTAGTTACGCGGGCTTCGGCTATGGCTACACCTTC.

The chain combines TRBV4-1 with TRBJ2-3, with TRBD2 matching 9 bases. The junction had 5 bases not matched to a gene; V was cut back by 1 base and J by 6 bases. This CDR3 comprises 15 residues. Germline V gene lookup returns CDR1 MGHRA and CDR2 YSYEKL. The CDR3 nucleotides read TGCGCCAGCAGCCAAGGGCTAGCGGGATTGGATACGCAGTATTTT. Its protein product is CASSQGLAGLDTQYF.

In this sample, this clonotype turned up a few times. The rearrangement uses TRBV19 and TRBJ2-1; 13 bases are a match to TRBD2. Germline CDR1 and CDR2: LNHDA and SQIVND (reference sequence). This CDR3 region has 17 residues. J was trimmed by 1 base and V by 11 bases; bases with no gene match: 11. The CDR3, as DNA: TGTGCCGTTTCCGGGACTAGCGGGAAAAAGTCCTACAATGAGCAGTTCTTC. It codes for CAVSGTSGKKSYNEQFF.

The CDR3 DNA is TGCAGCGCGGCTAGCGGGAGGTTGGAGCAGTTCTTC. It codes for CSAASGRLEQFF. The J gene is TRBJ2-1, the V gene TRBV29-1; 11 nucleotides agree with TRBD2. J lost 10 bases, V lost 7 bases, and 6 bases had no gene match. The V gene's germline CDR1 is SQVTM and CDR2 ANQGSEA. This CDR3 spans 12 amino acids.

The chain combines TRBV15 with TRBJ2-1; 7 bases are shared with TRBD2. CDR3 length equals 15 residues. The trim removed 0 bases at V and 8 bases at J, leaving 7 bases unmatched. Germline CDR1 is LNHNV and CDR2 is YYDKDF (reference sequence). CDR3 bases: TGTGCCACCAGCAGAGATCTAACTAGCGCAGATGAGCAGTTCTTC. As protein: CATSRDLTSADEQFF.